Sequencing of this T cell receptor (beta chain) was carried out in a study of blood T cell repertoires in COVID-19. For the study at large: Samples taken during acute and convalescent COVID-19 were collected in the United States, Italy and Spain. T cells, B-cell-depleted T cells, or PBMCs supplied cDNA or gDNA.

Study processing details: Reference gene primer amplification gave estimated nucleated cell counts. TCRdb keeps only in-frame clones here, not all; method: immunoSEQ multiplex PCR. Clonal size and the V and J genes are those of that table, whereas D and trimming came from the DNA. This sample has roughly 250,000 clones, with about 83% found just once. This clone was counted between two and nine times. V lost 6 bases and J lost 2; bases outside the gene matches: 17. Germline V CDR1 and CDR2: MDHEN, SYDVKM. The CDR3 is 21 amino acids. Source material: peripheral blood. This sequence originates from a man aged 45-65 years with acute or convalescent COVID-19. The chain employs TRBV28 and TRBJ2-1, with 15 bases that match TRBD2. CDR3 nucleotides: TGTGCCAGCAGGAGTACTTCGACAGGGGGACTAGCGGGAGGAACCTACAATGAGCAGTTCTTC. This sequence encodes CASRSTSTGGLAGGTYNEQFF.